The 11 T cell receptor beta chains presented below share a single source sample, sequenced in a study of shared clonotypes between healthy human individuals. Libraries were prepared by immunoSEQ multiplex PCR; TCRdb keeps only in-frame clonotypes and omits some of them. The sample lists around 2.3 million clones; around 95% were seen once. Sample: naive CD4+ T cells sorted from blood. Subset of the sample: CD45RA+ positively selected. These receptors all come from a man aged 18 to 29 in good health.

This rearrangement joins TRBV5-5 to TRBJ1-5; no reliable D call. Per the germline V gene, CDR1 is SGHKS and CDR2 is YYEKEE (reference sequence). The CDR3 covers 12 residues. V lost 2 bases and J 3 bases, leaving 3 bases between the germline ends. CDR3 coding DNA: TGTGCCAGCAGCTTCGACAATCAGCCCCAGCATTTT. Translating it yields CASSFDNQPQHF. The full variable domain, completed using reference TRBV5-5 and TRBJ1-5, is DAGVTQSPTHLIKTRGQQVTLRCSPISGHKSVSWYQQVLGQGPQFIFQYYEKEERGRGNFPDRFSARQFPNYSSELNVNALLLGDSALYLCASSFDNQPQHFGDGTRLSIL.

The V gene is TRBV28, the J gene TRBJ2-2; D gene ambiguous. In germline, CDR1 is MDHEN, CDR2 SYDVKM. The ends were cut back, 7 bases at V and 3 bases at J, with 15 bases in the middle. The length of the CDR3 is 15 residues. CDR3 in amino acids: CASIGPRSYTGELFF. The DNA of the CDR3 is TGTGCCAGCATCGGACCGAGGAGTTACACCGGGGAGCTGTTTTTT.

The V and J genes are TRBV29-1 and TRBJ1-2, with a tentative D call TRBD1 (5 bases). The CDR3 loop spans 13 amino acids. The V end lost 2 bases, the J end lost 4 bases, and 11 bases lay between the germline ends. Germline V gives CDR1 SQVTM, CDR2 ANQGSEA. The CDR3 DNA reads TGCAGCGTTGAACCTCAGGGATCCTATGGCTACACCTTC. This encodes CSVEPQGSYGYTF.

The V and J genes are TRBV28 and TRBJ1-3; D ambiguous. V was shortened by 4 bases and J by 8 bases, with 6 bases between the two germline ends. From germline, CDR1 is MDHEN and CDR2 SYDVKM. This CDR3 has 11 amino acids. Written as DNA, the CDR3 is TGTGCCAGCAGTTGGGGAGACACCATATATTTT. Translation: CASSWGDTIYF.

The V and J genes are TRBV27 and TRBJ1-5; a possible D gene is TRBD1 (5 bases). The CDR3 length is 16 residues. The V end lost 6 bases, the J end lost 3 bases, and 18 bases lay between the germline ends. Germline CDR1 is MNHEY and CDR2 is SMNVEV (reference sequence). The CDR3 reads CASSPGPLISNQPQHF. CDR3 coding DNA: TGTGCCAGCAGCCCGGGACCCCTCATTTCCAATCAGCCCCAGCATTTT.

The chain uses TRBV2 and TRBJ1-1; 8 bases match TRBD1. CDR1 and CDR2 (germline): SNHLY, FYNNEI. V gave up 0 bases and J gave up 6 bases; unmatched junction bases: 6. This CDR3 contains 15 residues. The CDR3 nucleotides are TGTGCCAGCAGTGAAGCGGCACAGGGGGGGGCTGAAGCTTTCTTT. It encodes CASSEAAQGGAEAFF.

The chain couples TRBV30 to TRBJ1-2, with D perhaps TRBD1 (5 bases). The CDR3 has 14 residues. Germline CDR1 reads GTSNPN; CDR2 reads SVGIG (reference sequence). Between the trimmed V and J ends, which lost 0 bases and 4 bases, there was a span of 12 bases. CDR3 amino acids: CAWSVLGEGYGYTF. DNA of the CDR3: TGTGCCTGGAGTGTACTGGGGGAGGGCTATGGCTACACCTTC.

V usage is TRBV7-2 and J usage is TRBJ2-1, with 14 nucleotides matching TRBD2. The CDR3 covers 18 residues. After removal of 4 bases from V and 0 bases from J, the junction contained 5 bases not matched to a gene. Germline CDR1 and CDR2: SGHTA and FQGNSA. DNA for the CDR3: TGTGCCAGCAGCTCAGGACTAGCGGGAGGTTTCTCCTACAATGAGCAGTTCTTC. This gives the protein CASSSGLAGGFSYNEQFF.

The chain employs TRBV9 and TRBJ2-4, with TRBD2 matching 7 bases. There are 14 residues in the CDR3. The germline CDR1 and CDR2 sequences are SGDLS and YYNGEE. V was pared by 0 bases and J by 13 bases, with 10 bases of the junction left unmatched. CDR3 DNA: TGTGCCAGCAGCGTAGATGGGCAGGGAGGGACGCAGTACTTC. Translated, it gives CASSVDGQGGTQYF.

This chain links TRBV18 with TRBJ2-1; the match to TRBD2 covers 9 bases. Germline values: CDR1 KGHSH, CDR2 LQKENI. V lost 5 bases, J lost 6 bases, and 5 bases stayed unmatched. The CDR3 length is 14 residues. CDR3 nucleotide sequence: TGTGCCAGCTCAACGAGTAGCGGGAGCAATGAGCAGTTCTTC. Translating it yields CASSTSSGSNEQFF.

The rearrangement links TRBV6-1 to TRBJ1-4, with D perhaps matching TRBD1 (6 bases). CDR1 is MNHNS, CDR2 SASEGT, per germline. V lost 1 base to trimming and J lost 7 bases, with 13 bases between them. The CDR3 has 15 amino acids. CDR3 sequence reads: CASSEVGGLVEKLFF. In nucleotides, the CDR3 is TGTGCCAGCAGTGAAGTGGGGGGGCTAGTTGAAAAACTGTTTTTT.